The TCR beta chain described here comes from a study of blood T cell repertoires in COVID-19. About the research overall: Both acute and convalescent COVID-19 samples were obtained from the United States, Italy and Spain.

Between the trimmed V and J ends, which lost 5 bases and 4 bases, there was a span of 8 bases. Germline lookup yields CDR1 SGHDT and CDR2 YYEEEE. This CDR3 spans 12 amino acids. Some clones are missing from TCRdb's copy, which holds only in-frame ones; the method was immunoSEQ multiplex PCR. Of some 400,000 clones in the sample, roughly 77% were seen once. Sequenced sample: peripheral blood. This rearrangement joins TRBV5-6 to TRBJ2-3; D not certain. This TCR came from a human donor with acute or convalescent COVID-19. The donor label of this sample is uncertain. The CDR3, as DNA: TGTGCCAGCAGTCTCGTTCCAGATACGCAGTATTTT. Its translation is CASSLVPDTQYF.